This T cell receptor beta chain comes out of a study of CD8 T cells in Susac syndrome (dated by TCRdb to between 2018 and 2021). Broadly, across the study: Whether CD8+ T cell activation and differentiation in Susac syndrome was antigen driven was tested using repertoire sequencing.

RNA was extracted using the RNeasy kit, and roughly 0.5 to 1 microgram was reverse transcribed with random hexamers. The immunoSEQ multiplex PCR assay, covering 54 Vbeta and 13 Jbeta segments, was used to amplify TCR beta CDR3 regions. PCR amplification bias was corrected using a synthetic template baseline for primer optimization and computational correction. As for how the authors treated the data: Reads were assigned to V, D and J genes according to IMGT and analyzed in immunoSEQ Analyzer, with only productive sequences retained. To calculate clonality, Shannon entropy was normalized by log2 of the number of productive unique sequences and then subtracted from one. For each patient and control, public and private clones were evaluated within the 100 most prevalent clones. A clone was defined as Susac-specific if it was absent from the healthy and MS cohorts, from over 1,000 published viral clones and from other ImmuneACCESS disease sequences. Clones were called with MiXCR by TCRdb after fastp trimmed the public reads at Q25, and only in-frame beta chains were retained. Duplicate CDR3 protein sequences are folded into a single record with the most common DNA and genes. TCRdb's processing, not the authors', yielded these V and J calls. This sample gives approximately 180,000 distinct CDR3 sequences in total; approximately 96% of them show up just once. Of the sample, 0.093% falls within the top ten clones.

Peripheral blood CD8+ and CD4+ T cells from healthy donors, Susac syndrome patients and multiple sclerosis patients were profiled using high-throughput TCR beta sequencing. Treatment-naive patients with stable or active relapsing-remitting disease fulfilling revised McDonald criteria were used as multiple sclerosis controls. CD8+ TEMRA cells were enriched by FACS, while bulk CD8+ and CD4+ T cells were purified by magnetic negative isolation. Blood was drawn into EDTA tubes, processed within 24 hours, and PBMCs were isolated by density gradient centrifugation. PBMCs intended for TCR sequencing were cryopreserved in liquid nitrogen and thawed later in a water bath at 37 degrees C. The sorted or isolated CD4+, CD8+ and CD8+ TEMRA cells had a purity of 90% or higher. In the case of this clonotype: What antigen it recognizes has not been identified. Base qualities are not provided; no much larger clone lies one nucleotide away.

Points the paper makes about the study in general: The study acknowledged that relatively few individuals were included in the TCR sequencing and HLA analysis.

Per the germline V gene, SGHRS is the CDR1 and YFSETQ is the CDR2. There are 14 amino acids in the CDR3, from cysteine to phenylalanine inclusive. The only DNA kept is the CDR3, 42 bases in frame from the first base. V is shortened by 4 bases, J by 4 bases, and the region joining them spans 14 bases. The sequencing input was CD4+ T cells from PBMCs. This clonotype was obtained from a human donor with multiple sclerosis. Recombination linked TRBV5-1 to TRBJ1-1; the D gene remains uncertain. The base sequence is TGCGCCAGCAGCCTGGATCCGGTTGTCACTGAAGCTTTCTTT. Its amino acids are CASSLDPVVTEAFF. Here the CDR3 is joined to the reference TRBV5-1 and TRBJ1-1 genes, and the full variable domain is: KAGVTQTPRYLIKTRGQQVTLSCSPISGHRSVSWYQQTPGQGLQFLFEYFSETQRNKGNFPGRFSGRQFSNSRSEMNVSTLELGDSALYLCASSLDPVVTEAFFGQGTRLTVV.